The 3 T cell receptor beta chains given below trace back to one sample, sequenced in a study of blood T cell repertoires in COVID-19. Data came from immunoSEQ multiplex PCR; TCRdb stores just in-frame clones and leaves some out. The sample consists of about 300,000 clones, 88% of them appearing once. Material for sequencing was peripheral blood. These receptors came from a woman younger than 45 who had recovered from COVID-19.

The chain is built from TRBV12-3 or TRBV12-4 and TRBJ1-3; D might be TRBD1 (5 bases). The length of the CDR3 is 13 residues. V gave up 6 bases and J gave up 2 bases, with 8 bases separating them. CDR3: CASRAGPGNTIYF. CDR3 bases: TGTGCCAGCAGGGCAGGGCCTGGAAACACCATATATTTT.

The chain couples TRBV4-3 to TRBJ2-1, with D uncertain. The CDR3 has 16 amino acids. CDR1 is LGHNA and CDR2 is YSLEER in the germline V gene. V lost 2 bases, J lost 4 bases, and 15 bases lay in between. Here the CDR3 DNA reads TGCGCCAGCAGCCAACTACACAGCAACACTTACAATGAGCAGTTCTTC. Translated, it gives CASSQLHSNTYNEQFF.

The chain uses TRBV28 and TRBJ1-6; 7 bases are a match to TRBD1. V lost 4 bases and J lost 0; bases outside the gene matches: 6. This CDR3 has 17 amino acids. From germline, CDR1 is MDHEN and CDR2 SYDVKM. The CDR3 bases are TGTGCCAGCAGTTGGGCCCGGGACAGCTCCTATAATTCACCCCTCCACTTT. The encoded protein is CASSWARDSSYNSPLHF.